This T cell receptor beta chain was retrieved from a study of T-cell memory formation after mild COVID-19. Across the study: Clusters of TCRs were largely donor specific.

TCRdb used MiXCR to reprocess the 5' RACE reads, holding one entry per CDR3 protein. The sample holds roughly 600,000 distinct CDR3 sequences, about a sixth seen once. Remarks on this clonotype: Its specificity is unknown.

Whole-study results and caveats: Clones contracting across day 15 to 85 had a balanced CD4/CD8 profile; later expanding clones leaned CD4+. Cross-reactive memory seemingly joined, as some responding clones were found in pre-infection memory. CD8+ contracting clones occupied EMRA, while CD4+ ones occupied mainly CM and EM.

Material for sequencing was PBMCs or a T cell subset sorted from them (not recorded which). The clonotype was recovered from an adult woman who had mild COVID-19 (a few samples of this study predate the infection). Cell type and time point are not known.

CDR3 nucleotide sequence: TGTGCCAGCAGTAGGGACAGAGAGAGTGGCTACACCTTC. As protein: CASSRDRESGYTF. This chain links TRBV12-3 or TRBV12-4 with TRBJ1-2; 7 bases fit TRBD1. The CDR3 runs to 13 residues. The V segment lost 5 bases and the J segment 7 bases; nucleotides outside the gene matches: 7.